This section outlines one TCR beta chain sequence together with its context. The antigen is undetermined. This specimen belongs to a study of cytomegalovirus exposure and HLA in healthy donors. Study-level points and caveats: After further analysis at a later stage, 16,951 TCR beta sequences were associated with HLA alleles at 0.05 false discovery rate. Later on, analysis showed that most CMV-associated TCR beta chains appeared to be HLA-restricted. Because they were indistinguishable, some V segments, including TRBV6-2 and TRBV6-3, were excluded. Judged likely to be a sequencing artifact was a cluster of highly shared sequence variants.

CDR3 length equals 11 residues. With 5 bases removed from V and 5 bases from J, the gap between germline ends came to 7 bases. Germline V gene data show CDR1 as SGHVS and CDR2 as FQNEAQ. PCR primers comprised 60 Vbeta and 13 Jbeta primers. TCRdb keeps only in-frame clones here, not all; method: immunoSEQ multiplex PCR. The sample includes 150,000 to 200,000 clones. This rearrangement joins TRBV7-8 to TRBJ2-7, with unresolved D. The sample was PBMCs. The receptor's source is a woman aged 60-70 years in good health and CMV-seronegative. In DNA, the CDR3 is TGTGCCAGCAGCGTAGTTAACGAGCAGTACTTC. Translated, it gives CASSVVNEQYF.